Listed here are 18 T cell receptor beta chains from one sample, sequenced in a study of CD8 T cells in Susac syndrome. An input of about 0.5 to 1 ug of RNA was subjected to reverse transcription using random hexamers. TCRdb processed the immunoSEQ multiplex PCR reads anew with MiXCR; each CDR3 protein has one entry. The sample lists about 80,000 distinct CDR3 sequences, 96% occurring once. Sample: CD8+ T cells from PBMCs. The source is a human donor with Susac syndrome.

The chain links TRBV20-1 to TRBJ2-7; 7 nucleotides align to TRBD1. Germline trimming cut 0 bases from V and 3 bases from J; bases unmatched to any gene: 8. CDR3 length equals 15 residues. In germline, CDR1 is DFQATT, CDR2 SNEGSKA (reference sequence). Written as DNA, the CDR3 is TGCAGTGCTAGAGAAACCGGGACAGACCTCTACGAGCAGTACTTC. Protein: CSARETGTDLYEQYF.

This chain joins TRBV1 and TRBJ1-5. TRBV1 represents a pseudogene. The CDR3 loop spans 12 amino acids. CDR3 residues: CTSSQGHQPQHF. The CDR3 bases are TGCACCAGCAGCCAAGGTCATCAGCCCCAGCATTTT.

The J gene is TRBJ1-5, the V gene TRBV5-1; D possibly corresponds to TRBD1 (6 bases). The germline V and J ends were trimmed by 4 bases and 4 bases, with 12 bases remaining between them. Per germline, CDR1 SGHRS and CDR2 YFSETQ. The CDR3 spans 14 residues. The CDR3 nucleotides read TGCGCCAGCAGCCCGACGACAGGTAATCAGCCCCAGCATTTT. This sequence encodes CASSPTTGNQPQHF.

The V and J genes are TRBV20-1 and TRBJ1-6, with D maybe TRBD1 (5 bases). Trimming took 4 bases from V and 7 from J, leaving 17 bases between them. The CDR3 has 15 residues. Germline CDR1 is DFQATT and CDR2 is SNEGSKA (reference sequence). The CDR3 region is CSATTDRPMNSPLHF. CDR3 bases: TGCAGTGCTACGACCGACAGACCCATGAATTCACCCCTCCACTTT.

This sequence joins TRBV2 and TRBJ2-1; either TRBD1 or TRBD2 may supply D (5 bases each). This CDR3 has 14 amino acids. V was pared by 7 bases and J by 6 bases, with 16 bases between. Germline V gene data show CDR1 as SNHLY and CDR2 as FYNNEI. The CDR3 DNA is TGTGCCAGCACACCGGGACCGTCGATCAATGAGCAGTTCTTC. Translated, it gives CASTPGPSINEQFF.

The chain is built from TRBV12-5 and TRBJ2-5; D is unclear. The CDR3 has 11 residues. Germline values: CDR1 LGHNT, CDR2 FRNRAP. V gave up 3 bases and J gave up 4 bases, with 3 bases separating them. As DNA, the CDR3 is TGTGCTAGTGGTTTTGGAGAGACCCAGTACTTC. This codes for CASGFGETQYF.

V gene TRBV14 combines with J gene TRBJ1-2; D not certain. The V end was cut by 0 bases, the J end by 4 bases, with 9 bases between. Germline V gene data show CDR1 as SGHDN and CDR2 as FVKESK. CDR3 size: 14 residues. CDR3 sequence (DNA): TGTGCCAGCAGCCAAGAGGCCAGCATCTATGGCTACACCTTC. Its protein product is CASSQEASIYGYTF.

The chain employs TRBV12-3 or TRBV12-4 and TRBJ2-7; D gene ambiguous. This CDR3 comprises 13 residues. Between the trimmed V and J ends, which lost 2 bases and 7 bases, there was a span of 12 bases. CDR3 amino acids: CASSLTWQYEQYF. The CDR3 DNA is TGTGCCAGCAGTTTAACTTGGCAGTATGAGCAGTACTTC.

The chain employs TRBV29-1 and TRBJ2-7; 12 bases are shared with TRBD2. Germline CDR1 SQVTM, CDR2 ANQGSEA. This CDR3 contains 14 residues. J gave up 2 bases and V 5 bases, and 4 bases lay outside the gene matches. CDR3: CSVYWTSGTYEQYF. The CDR3 coding sequence is TGCAGCGTTTATTGGACTAGCGGGACCTACGAGCAGTACTTC.

V and J are TRBV11-2 and TRBJ2-1; no clear D. Trimming left V 0 bases short and J 0 bases short, with 9 bases between. This CDR3 contains 16 residues. CDR1 is SGHAT, CDR2 FQNNGV, per germline. The CDR3 DNA reads as TGTGCCAGCAGCTTAGAGGGGTTACCCTCCTACAATGAGCAGTTCTTC. It specifies CASSLEGLPSYNEQFF.

The chain joins TRBV12-3 or TRBV12-4 to TRBJ2-1; 8 positions agree with TRBD2. The length of the CDR3 is 15 residues. V shed 3 bases, J shed 6 bases, and the junction held 7 bases outside the gene matches. CDR3 sequence reads: CASSFTAGGSNEQFF. DNA for the CDR3: TGTGCCAGCAGTTTTACCGCGGGAGGCTCCAATGAGCAGTTCTTC.

The gene calls are TRBV24-1 and TRBJ1-2; D is ambiguous. CDR1 is KGHDR, CDR2 SFDVKD, per germline. Trimming removed 1 base at V and 2 bases at J, with 4 bases between. CDR3 length: 13 residues. CDR3 in DNA: TGTGCCACCAGTGATTTTCACAACTATGGCTACACCTTC. Amino acids: CATSDFHNYGYTF.

This clonotype was observed a single time. V is TRBV6-5 and J is TRBJ1-5; possibly TRBD1 for D (5 bases). CDR3 length equals 17 residues. Germline V gene data show CDR1 as MNHEY and CDR2 as SVGAGI. The ends were cut back, 0 bases at V and 4 bases at J, with 16 bases in the middle. The CDR3 spells CASSYSGARGWNQPQHF. The DNA for the CDR3 is TGTGCCAGCAGTTACTCGGGCGCGCGGGGGTGGAATCAGCCCCAGCATTTT.

This clonotype was seen only once. The chain employs TRBV20-1 and TRBJ2-3; 9 bases line up with TRBD1. The CDR3 has 14 amino acids. CDR1 is DFQATT, CDR2 SNEGSKA, per germline (reference sequence). Trimming at V came to 6 bases and at J to 5 bases, leaving 9 bases not matched to a gene. The CDR3 sequence is CSARDREREDTQYF. The DNA of the CDR3 is TGCAGTGCCAGGGACAGGGAGAGGGAAGATACGCAGTATTTT.

The count of this clonotype is one. The genes are TRBV6-1 and TRBJ1-6; TRBD1 agrees at 9 bases. The germline CDR1 and CDR2 sequences are MNHNS and SASEGT. This CDR3 has 14 amino acids. V dropped 6 bases and J dropped 7; count of bases not matched to a gene: 4. The CDR3 here is CASRLGQGNSPLHF. The DNA for the CDR3 is TGTGCCAGCAGATTGGGACAGGGAAATTCACCCCTCCACTTT.

DNA for the CDR3: TGTGCCAGCACCTCGGGGACCCTAGCGGGTGAGCAGTTCTTC. This translates into CASTSGTLAGEQFF. The genes are TRBV11-1 and TRBJ2-1; 8 bases align to TRBD2. CDR3 length: 14 amino acids. V shed 7 bases and J 9 bases; nucleotides not matched to a gene: 11. Germline V gene data show CDR1 as SGHAT and CDR2 as FQDESV (reference sequence).

The chain links TRBV5-1 to TRBJ1-1; D is perhaps TRBD1 (6 bases). Trimming pared 1 base from V and 10 bases from J, leaving 23 bases between. This CDR3 comprises 16 residues. CDR1 is SGHRS and CDR2 is YFSETQ in the germline V gene. The CDR3 nucleotides are TGCGCCAGCAGCTTGACAGGGCCGGGCGCATCGGAACGAGCTTTCTTT. It yields the protein CASSLTGPGASERAFF.

A single count supports this clonotype. The V gene is TRBV20-1, the J gene TRBJ2-1; TRBD1 agrees at 8 bases. From germline, CDR1 is DFQATT and CDR2 SNEGSKA (reference sequence). The CDR3 is 12 amino acids. The trim removed 6 bases at V and 5 bases at J, leaving 3 bases unmatched. CDR3 sequence reads: CSAWTGNNEQFF. The CDR3, as DNA: TGCAGTGCCTGGACAGGGAACAATGAGCAGTTCTTC.